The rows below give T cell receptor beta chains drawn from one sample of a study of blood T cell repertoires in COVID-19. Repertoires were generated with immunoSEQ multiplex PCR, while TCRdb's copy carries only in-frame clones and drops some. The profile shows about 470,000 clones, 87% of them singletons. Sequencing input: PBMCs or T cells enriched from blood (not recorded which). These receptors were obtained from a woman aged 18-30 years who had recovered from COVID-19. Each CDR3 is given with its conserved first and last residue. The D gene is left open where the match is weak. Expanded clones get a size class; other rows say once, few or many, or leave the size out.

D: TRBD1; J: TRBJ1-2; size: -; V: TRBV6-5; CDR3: CASSPRDRGFWGYTF; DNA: TGTGCCAGCAGTCCCCGGGACAGGGGGTTTTGGGGCTACACCTTC
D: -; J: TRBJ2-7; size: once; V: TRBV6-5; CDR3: CASRLDRQAYEQYF; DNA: TGTGCCAGCAGACTAGACAGACAGGCCTACGAGCAGTACTTC
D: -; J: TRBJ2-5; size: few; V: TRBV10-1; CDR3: CASSESGRETQYF; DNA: TGCGCCAGCAGTGAGTCGGGCCGAGAGACCCAGTACTTC
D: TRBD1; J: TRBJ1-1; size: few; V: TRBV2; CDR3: CASSVDRGLNEAFF; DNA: TGTGCCAGCAGTGTAGACAGGGGGTTGAATGAAGCTTTCTTT
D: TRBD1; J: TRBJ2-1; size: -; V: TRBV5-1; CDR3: CASSLEGAPGEQFF; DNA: TGCGCCAGCAGCTTGGAGGGGGCCCCCGGTGAGCAGTTCTTC
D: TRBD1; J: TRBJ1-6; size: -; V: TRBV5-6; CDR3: CASSPWTGATDSPLHF; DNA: TGTGCCAGCAGCCCCTGGACAGGAGCAACTGACTCACCCCTCCACTTT
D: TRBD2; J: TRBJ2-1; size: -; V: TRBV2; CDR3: CASSGLAGDHPPFF; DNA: TGTGCCAGCAGTGGACTAGCGGGGGACCATCCACCGTTCTTC
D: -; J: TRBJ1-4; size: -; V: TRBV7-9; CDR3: CASSLGTQRYEKLFF; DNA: TGTGCCAGCAGCTTAGGAACCCAGCGATATGAAAAACTGTTTTTT
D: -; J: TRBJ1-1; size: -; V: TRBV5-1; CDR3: CASNPGGTEAFF; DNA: TGCGCCAGCAACCCTGGGGGGACTGAAGCTTTCTTT
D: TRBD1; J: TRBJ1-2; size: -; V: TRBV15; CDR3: CATSREKGAGSDYTF; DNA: TGTGCCACCAGCAGAGAGAAGGGGGCGGGTAGTGACTACACCTTC
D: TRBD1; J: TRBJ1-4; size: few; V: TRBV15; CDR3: CATSRDPQGGNEKLFF; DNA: TGTGCCACCAGCAGAGACCCACAGGGGGGTAATGAAAAACTGTTTTTT
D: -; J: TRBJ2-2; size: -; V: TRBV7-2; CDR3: CASSYQRRTGELFF; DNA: TGTGCCAGCAGCTACCAGCGGCGAACCGGGGAGCTGTTTTTT
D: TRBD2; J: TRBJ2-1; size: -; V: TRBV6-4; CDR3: CASDGLAGFYNEQFF; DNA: TGTGCCAGCGACGGTCTAGCGGGTTTTTACAATGAGCAGTTCTTC
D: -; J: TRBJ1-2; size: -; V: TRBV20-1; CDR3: CSSRAGGYTF; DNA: TGCAGTTCCCGGGCGGGGGGCTACACCTTC
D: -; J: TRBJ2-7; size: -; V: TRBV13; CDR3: CASRYSQAYEQYF; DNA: TGTGCCAGCAGATATAGTCAGGCCTACGAGCAGTACTTC
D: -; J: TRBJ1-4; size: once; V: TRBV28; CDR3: CASRLQRTATNEKLFF; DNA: TGTGCCAGCAGGCTACAGCGGACTGCAACTAATGAAAAACTGTTTTTT
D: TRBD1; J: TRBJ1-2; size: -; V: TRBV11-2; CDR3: CASSPRQGAHYGYTF; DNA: TGTGCCAGCAGCCCCAGACAGGGGGCCCACTATGGCTACACCTTC
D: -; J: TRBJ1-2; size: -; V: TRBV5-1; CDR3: CASSHEGRDEGYTF; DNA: TGCGCCAGCAGTCATGAGGGCCGCGACGAGGGCTACACCTTC
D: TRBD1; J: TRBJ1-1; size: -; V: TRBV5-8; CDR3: CASSYPDRENTEAFF; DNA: TGTGCCAGCAGCTACCCGGACAGGGAGAACACTGAAGCTTTCTTT
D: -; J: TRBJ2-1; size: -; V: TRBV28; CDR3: CASSLEKDTSYNEQFF; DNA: TGTGCCAGCAGTTTAGAAAAGGACACTTCCTACAATGAGCAGTTCTTC
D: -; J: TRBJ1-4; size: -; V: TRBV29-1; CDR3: CSVEEAEKLFF; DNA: TGCAGCGTTGAAGAAGCTGAAAAACTGTTTTTT
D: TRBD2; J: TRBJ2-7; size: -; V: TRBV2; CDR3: CASSDRRGAEQYF; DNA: TGTGCCAGCAGTGATCGGCGGGGGGCCGAGCAGTACTTC
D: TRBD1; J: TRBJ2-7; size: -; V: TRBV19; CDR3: CASSLTGQGDYEQYF; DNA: TGTGCCAGTAGTCTGACGGGACAGGGGGACTACGAGCAGTACTTC
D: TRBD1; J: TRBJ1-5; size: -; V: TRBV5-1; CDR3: CASSLQCRDRFNQPQHF; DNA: TGCGCCAGCAGCCTACAATGCCGGGACAGGTTTAATCAGCCCCAGCATTTT
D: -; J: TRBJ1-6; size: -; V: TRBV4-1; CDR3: CASSRTENTYNSPLHF; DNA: TGCGCCAGCTCACGTACGGAGAATACCTATAATTCACCCCTCCACTTT
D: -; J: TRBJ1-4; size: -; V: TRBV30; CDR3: CAWSVKDWFLTNEKLFF; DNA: TGTGCCTGGAGTGTAAAGGACTGGTTTTTAACTAATGAAAAACTGTTTTTT
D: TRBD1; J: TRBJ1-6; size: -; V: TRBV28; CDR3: CASSPPRGSESPLHF; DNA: TGTGCCAGCAGTCCCCCCAGGGGGTCGGAATCACCCCTCCACTTT
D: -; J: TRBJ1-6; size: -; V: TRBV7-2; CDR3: CASSLTGSNSPLHF; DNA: TGTGCCAGCAGCTTGACAGGCTCTAATTCACCCCTCCACTTT
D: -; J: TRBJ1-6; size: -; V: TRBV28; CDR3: CASQGVNIPLHF; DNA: TGTGCCAGTCAGGGTGTCAATATTCCCCTCCACTTT
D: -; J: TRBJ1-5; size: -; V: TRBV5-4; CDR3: CASSFERDQPQHF; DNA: TGTGCCAGCAGCTTCGAACGGGATCAGCCCCAGCATTTT
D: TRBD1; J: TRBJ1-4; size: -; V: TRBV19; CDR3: CATGQGATNEKLFF; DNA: TGTGCCACCGGACAGGGCGCAACTAATGAAAAACTGTTTTTT
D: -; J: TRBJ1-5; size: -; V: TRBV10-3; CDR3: CATYGGGESNQPQHF; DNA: TGTGCCACCTATGGGGGAGGGGAGAGCAATCAGCCCCAGCATTTT